These 4 T cell receptor beta chains were sequenced from one sample in a study of shared T cell receptors in the human thymus. Some clones are missing from TCRdb's copy, which holds only in-frame ones; the method was immunoSEQ multiplex PCR. The table shows about 660,000 clones, with roughly 86% occurring only once. These data are also associated with another study on human thymus T cells.

The sequenced sample was thymocytes. These receptors all come from a boy in the first two years of life with a congenital heart defect.

The genes are TRBV5-1 and TRBJ1-5; the D gene is possibly TRBD1 (6 bases). V was pared by 4 bases and J by 0 bases, with 17 bases between. CDR1 and CDR2 (germline): SGHRS, YFSETQ. This CDR3 comprises 17 residues. The CDR3 region is CASSTHRVANSNQPQHF. Here the CDR3 DNA reads TGCGCCAGCAGCACCCACAGGGTTGCAAATAGCAATCAGCCCCAGCATTTT.

The chain has TRBV9 and TRBJ2-3, with 10 bases lining up with TRBD2. This CDR3 has 15 residues. The germline V gene encodes CDR1 SGDLS and CDR2 YYNGEE. V dropped 2 bases and J dropped 4; count of bases not matched to a gene: 4. The CDR3 sequence is CASSVGTSEPDTQYF. CDR3 coding DNA: TGTGCCAGCAGCGTTGGGACTAGCGAACCAGATACGCAGTATTTT.

This clone was seen only once. The chain recombines TRBV15 with TRBJ1-1; D gene unclear. V lost 3 bases to trimming and J lost 1 base, with 18 bases between them. CDR3 length: 17 residues. The germline gives CDR1 LNHNV, CDR2 YYDKDF (reference sequence). CDR3 DNA sequence: TGTGCCACCAGCAGGCCCCCGAATCGAGCCCCGAACACTGAAGCTTTCTTT. This sequence encodes CATSRPPNRAPNTEAFF.

The genes are TRBV2 and TRBJ1-2, with D possibly being TRBD1 (6 bases). There are 15 residues in the CDR3. Germline V CDR1 and CDR2: SNHLY, FYNNEI. The ends were cut back, 6 bases at V and 0 bases at J, with 14 bases in the middle. In nucleotides, the CDR3 is TGTGCCAGCAGGAGAAGGGGACACTCTAACTATGGCTACACCTTC. It encodes CASRRRGHSNYGYTF.